Following are 16 T cell receptor beta chains from one sample sequenced in a study of T cell clonotyping in hematopoietic cell transplantation (dated by TCRdb to the early 2020s). Receptor amplification or capture employed the immunoSEQ multiplex PCR assay. TCRdb's version of the immuneACCESS table is confined to in-frame rearrangements and falls short of the full clone set. An unresolved V gene accounts for under half of the shortfall where checked; the remainder is of unknown origin. Recorded for this sample are roughly 48,000 clones; around 84% of them occurred a single time. The top ten hold over 4% of the sample. The sample's time point label, decoded: recipient sample about 28 days before transplant, after cytoreduction. The specimen comprised peripheral blood mononuclear cells, sampled before stem cell transplant. The receptors stem from a man aged 60 to 75 with myelodysplastic syndrome. Some clones in this sample may be carry-over from other donors' samples.

The chain links TRBV5-1 to TRBJ1-6; tentatively, D is TRBD1 (5 bases). The CDR3 consists of 16 residues. V was pared by 4 bases and J by 0 bases, with 11 bases between. In germline, CDR1 is SGHRS, CDR2 YFSETQ. CDR3 amino acids: CASSAGMSSYNSPLHF. The CDR3 DNA reads as TGCGCCAGCAGCGCAGGGATGAGCTCCTATAATTCACCCCTCCACTTT. The full variable domain, completed using reference TRBV5-1 and TRBJ1-6, is KAGVTQTPRYLIKTRGQQVTLSCSPISGHRSVSWYQQTPGQGLQFLFEYFSETQRNKGNFPGRFSGRQFSNSRSEMNVSTLELGDSALYLCASSAGMSSYNSPLHFGNGTRLTVT.

The V gene is TRBV4-2, the J gene TRBJ2-1; TRBD1 aligns across 7 bases. The V gene end was trimmed by 4 bases and the J gene end by 6 bases; junction bases not matched to a gene: 3. The CDR3 is 13 residues long. Germline loops: CDR1 LGHNA, CDR2 YNFKEQ. In DNA, the CDR3 is TGTGCCAGCAGCCCCCACAGGGGCAATGAGCAGTTCTTC. As protein: CASSPHRGNEQFF.

V gene TRBV12-5 combines with J gene TRBJ1-6; 9 bases are a match to TRBD1. The V gene's germline CDR1 is LGHNT and CDR2 FRNRAP. The CDR3 consists of 15 residues. Unmatched junction bases numbered 14, after V lost 6 bases and J lost 14 bases. The CDR3: CASGNRTGALWTLHF. Here the CDR3 DNA reads TGTGCTAGTGGCAACCGGACAGGGGCTCTATGGACCCTCCACTTT.

The J gene is TRBJ2-3, the V gene TRBV29-1; D is possibly TRBD1 (6 bases). In germline, CDR1 is SQVTM, CDR2 ANQGSEA. V gave up 6 bases and J gave up 2 bases, with 9 bases separating them. This CDR3 contains 12 residues. The CDR3 DNA reads as TGCAGCGTCGGACAGAACACAGATACGCAGTATTTT. Protein sequence: CSVGQNTDTQYF.

The chain uses TRBV6-6 and TRBJ1-5; maybe TRBD1 (5 bases). Germline lookup yields CDR1 MNHNY and CDR2 SVGAGI (reference sequence). Trimming cost V 2 bases and J 0 bases, with 8 bases left between them. CDR3 size: 15 residues. CDR3 loop: CASSYDSYSNQPQHF. The CDR3 DNA is TGTGCCAGCAGTTACGACAGTTATAGCAATCAGCCCCAGCATTTT.

This clone was seen only once. This chain links TRBV9 with TRBJ2-2; D possibly corresponds to TRBD2 (6 bases). This CDR3 comprises 15 residues. Per germline, CDR1 SGDLS and CDR2 YYNGEE. The V end was cut by 1 base, the J end by 0 bases, with 7 bases between. The CDR3 nucleotides read TGTGCCAGCAGCGTAACGGGGGCGAACACCGGGGAGCTGTTTTTT. Translating gives CASSVTGANTGELFF. Complete variable domain (other parts from reference TRBV9 and TRBJ2-2): DSGVTQTPKHLITATGQRVTLRCSPRSGDLSVYWYQQSLDQGLQFLIQYYNGEERAKGNILERFSAQQFPDLHSELNLSSLELGDSALYFCASSVTGANTGELFFGEGSRLTVL.

The CDR3 sequence is CASSAFRGAEQFF. Here the CDR3 DNA reads TGTGCCAGCAGTGCCTTTAGAGGAGCTGAGCAGTTCTTC. The chain employs TRBV6-4 and TRBJ2-1, with no clear D. V was shortened by 4 bases and J by 9 bases, with 13 bases between the two germline ends. Germline V gene sequence: CDR1 MRHNA, CDR2 SNTAGT. The CDR3 has 13 residues.

CDR3 region: CASSAEGTEAFF. The CDR3 DNA is TGTGCCAGCAGTGCCGAGGGAACTGAAGCTTTCTTT. J is TRBJ1-1 and V is TRBV6-1; no firm D call. This CDR3 comprises 12 residues. Germline CDR1 and CDR2: MNHNS and SASEGT. Between the trimmed V and J ends, which lost 4 bases and 5 bases, there was a span of 8 bases.

The chain joins TRBV4-3 to TRBJ2-3, with 7 bases fitting TRBD1. There are 15 residues in the CDR3. V lost 1 base and J lost 3; bases outside the gene matches: 4. CDR1 and CDR2 (germline): LGHNA, YSLEER. The CDR3 protein is CASSQGQGLTDTQYF. For the CDR3, the DNA is TGCGCCAGCAGCCAAGGACAGGGTTTGACAGATACGCAGTATTTT.

The chain links TRBV6-1 to TRBJ2-7; the D is unclear. The germline V gene has CDR1 MNHNS and CDR2 SASEGT. The CDR3 extends over 11 amino acids. The V end lost 7 bases, the J end lost 4 bases, and 8 bases lay between the germline ends. DNA of the CDR3: TGTGCCAGCACCGAAGGGTACGAGCAGTACTTC. Protein sequence: CASTEGYEQYF.

This chain uses TRBV28 with TRBJ1-6; the D is unclear. V gave up 5 bases and J gave up 0 bases, with 11 bases separating them. The CDR3 sequence is 16 residues long. Germline assignment: CDR1 MDHEN and CDR2 SYDVKM. This CDR3 is CASSTVPLSYNSPLHF. DNA of the CDR3: TGTGCCAGCAGTACAGTCCCACTCTCCTATAATTCACCCCTCCACTTT.

The rearrangement joins TRBV2 to TRBJ2-7; 11 bases are a match to TRBD2. Trimming took 9 bases from V and 0 from J; bases not matched to a gene: 1. Germline CDR1 is SNHLY and CDR2 is FYNNEI. The CDR3 contains 13 residues. In DNA form, the CDR3 reads TGTGCCAGTACTAGCGGGGGCTCCTACGAGCAGTACTTC. Amino acid sequence: CASTSGGSYEQYF.

The CDR3 reads CASSLELVDTIYF. The CDR3 DNA reads as TGTGCCAGCAGCTTAGAGCTTGTAGACACCATATATTTT. The V gene is TRBV11-2, the J gene TRBJ1-3; D call uncertain. This CDR3 is built from 13 residues. The V end was cut by 0 bases, the J end by 8 bases, with 8 bases between. Germline V lookup: CDR1 SGHAT, CDR2 FQNNGV.

The CDR3 is CASSNRDRGPANTEAFF. CDR3 nucleotides: TGTGCCAGCAGCAACCGGGACAGGGGGCCGGCGAACACTGAAGCTTTCTTT. The chain uses TRBV5-6 and TRBJ1-1, with 12 positions matching TRBD1. Losses at the gene ends were 4 bases for V and 1 base for J; bases not matched to a gene: 8. Germline V CDR1 and CDR2: SGHDT, YYEEEE. This CDR3 is 17 amino acids long.

This rearrangement joins TRBV25-1 to TRBJ1-6; D is perhaps TRBD1 (5 bases). CDR1 and CDR2 (germline): MGHDK, SYGVNS. Trimming took off 3 bases at V and 7 bases at J, with 7 bases between the two ends. The CDR3 has 13 residues. Here the CDR3 DNA reads TGTGCCAGCAGTGAGCGACAGAATTCACCCCTCCACTTT. Amino acid sequence: CASSERQNSPLHF.

This rearrangement joins TRBV6-5 to TRBJ1-2; 10 bases are a match to TRBD1. Germline V gene sequence: CDR1 MNHEY, CDR2 SVGAGI. The trim removed 11 bases at V and 5 bases at J, leaving 11 bases unmatched. The CDR3 is made up of 14 amino acids. CDR3 protein: CASGPDRGKYGYTF. The CDR3 nucleotides are TGTGCCTCTGGACCGGACAGGGGGAAATATGGCTACACCTTC.